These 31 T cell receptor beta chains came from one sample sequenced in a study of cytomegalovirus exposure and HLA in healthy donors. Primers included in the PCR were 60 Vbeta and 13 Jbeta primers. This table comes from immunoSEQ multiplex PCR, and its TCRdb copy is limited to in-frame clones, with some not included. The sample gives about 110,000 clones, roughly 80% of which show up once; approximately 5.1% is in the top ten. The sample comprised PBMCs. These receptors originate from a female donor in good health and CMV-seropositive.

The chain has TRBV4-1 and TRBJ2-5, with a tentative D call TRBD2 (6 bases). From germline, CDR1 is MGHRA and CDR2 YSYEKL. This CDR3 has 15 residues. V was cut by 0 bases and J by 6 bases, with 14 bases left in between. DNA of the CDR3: TGCGCCAGCAGCCAAGATTCTGCGGGGCTAAAGACCCAGTACTTC. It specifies CASSQDSAGLKTQYF.

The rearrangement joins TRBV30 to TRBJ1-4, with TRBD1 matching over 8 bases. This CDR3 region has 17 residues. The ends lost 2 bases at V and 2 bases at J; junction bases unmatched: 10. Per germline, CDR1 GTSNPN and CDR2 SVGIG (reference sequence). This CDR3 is CAWSSSTGVGTNEKLFF. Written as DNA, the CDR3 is TGTGCCTGGAGTTCCTCGACAGGGGTGGGGACTAATGAAAAACTGTTTTTT.

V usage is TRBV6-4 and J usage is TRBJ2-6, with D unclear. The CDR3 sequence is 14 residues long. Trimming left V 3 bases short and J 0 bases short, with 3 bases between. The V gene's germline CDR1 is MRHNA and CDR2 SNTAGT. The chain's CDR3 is CASSDLSGANVLTF. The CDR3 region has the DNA TGTGCCAGCAGTGATCTCTCTGGGGCCAACGTCCTGACTTTC.

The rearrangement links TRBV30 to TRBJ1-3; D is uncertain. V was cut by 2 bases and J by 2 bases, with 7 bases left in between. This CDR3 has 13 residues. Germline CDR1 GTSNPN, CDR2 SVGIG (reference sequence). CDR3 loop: CAWSPDTGNTIYF. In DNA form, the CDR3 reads TGTGCCTGGAGTCCCGACACTGGAAACACCATATATTTT. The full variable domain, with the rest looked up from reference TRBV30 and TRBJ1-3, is SQTIHQWPATLVQPVGSPLSLECTVEGTSNPNLYWYRQAAGRGLQLLFYSVGIGQISSEVPQNLSASRPQDRQFILSSKKLLLSDSGFYLCAWSPDTGNTIYFGEGSWLTVV.

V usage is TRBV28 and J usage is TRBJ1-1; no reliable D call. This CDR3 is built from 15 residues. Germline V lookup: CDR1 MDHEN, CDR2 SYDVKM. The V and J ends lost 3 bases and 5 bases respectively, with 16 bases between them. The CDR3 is CASSFTRRVGTEAFF. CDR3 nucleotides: TGTGCCAGCAGTTTCACCCGGAGGGTCGGTACTGAAGCTTTCTTT. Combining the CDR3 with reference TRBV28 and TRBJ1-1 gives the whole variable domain DVKVTQSSRYLVKRTGEKVFLECVQDMDHENMFWYRQDPGLGLRLIYFSYDVKMKEKGDIPEGYSVSREKKERFSLILESASTNQTSMYLCASSFTRRVGTEAFFGQGTRLTVV.

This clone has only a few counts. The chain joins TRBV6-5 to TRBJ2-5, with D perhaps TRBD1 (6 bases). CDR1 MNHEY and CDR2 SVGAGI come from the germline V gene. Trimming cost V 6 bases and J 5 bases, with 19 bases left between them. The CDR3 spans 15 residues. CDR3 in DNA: TGTGCCAGCAGGGGGGCAGGGGATAGGGGCGAGACCCAGTACTTC. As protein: CASRGAGDRGETQYF.

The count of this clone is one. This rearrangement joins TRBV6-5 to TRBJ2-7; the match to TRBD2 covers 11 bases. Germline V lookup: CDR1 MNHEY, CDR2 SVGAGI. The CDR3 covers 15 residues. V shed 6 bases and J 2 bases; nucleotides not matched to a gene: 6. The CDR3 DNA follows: TGTGCCAGCAGCCAGGGACTAGCGGAGGCCTACGAGCAGTACTTC. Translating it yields CASSQGLAEAYEQYF.

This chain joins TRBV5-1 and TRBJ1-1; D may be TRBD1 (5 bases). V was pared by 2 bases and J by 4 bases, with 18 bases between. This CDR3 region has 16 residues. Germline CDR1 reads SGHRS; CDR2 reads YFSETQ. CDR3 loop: CASSFNPVGEGTEAFF. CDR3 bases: TGCGCCAGCAGCTTCAATCCAGTAGGGGAAGGCACTGAAGCTTTCTTT.

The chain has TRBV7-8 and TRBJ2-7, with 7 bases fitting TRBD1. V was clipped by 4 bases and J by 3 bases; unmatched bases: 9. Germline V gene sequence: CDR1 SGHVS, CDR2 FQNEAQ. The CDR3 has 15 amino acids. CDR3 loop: CASSSSRQGSYEQYF. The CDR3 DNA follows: TGTGCCAGCAGCTCTAGTCGACAGGGAAGCTACGAGCAGTACTTC.

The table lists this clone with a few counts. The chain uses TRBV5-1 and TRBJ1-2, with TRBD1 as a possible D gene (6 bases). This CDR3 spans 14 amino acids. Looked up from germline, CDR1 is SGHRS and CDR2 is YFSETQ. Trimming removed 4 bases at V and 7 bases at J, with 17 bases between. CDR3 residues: CASSPEATGSGYTF. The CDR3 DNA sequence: TGCGCCAGCAGCCCGGAAGCAACAGGGTCTGGCTACACCTTC.

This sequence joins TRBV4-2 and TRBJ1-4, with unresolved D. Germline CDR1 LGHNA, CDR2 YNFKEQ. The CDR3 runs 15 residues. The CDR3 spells CSQAEDGIRNEKLFF. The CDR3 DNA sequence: TGTTCTCAAGCAGAAGACGGGATACGAAATGAAAAACTGTTTTTT.

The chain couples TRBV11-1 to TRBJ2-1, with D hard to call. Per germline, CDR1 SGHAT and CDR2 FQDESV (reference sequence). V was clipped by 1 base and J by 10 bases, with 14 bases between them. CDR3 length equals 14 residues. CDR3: CASSLGAGRREQFF. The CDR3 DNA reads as TGTGCCAGCAGCTTAGGTGCAGGAAGGCGCGAGCAGTTCTTC.

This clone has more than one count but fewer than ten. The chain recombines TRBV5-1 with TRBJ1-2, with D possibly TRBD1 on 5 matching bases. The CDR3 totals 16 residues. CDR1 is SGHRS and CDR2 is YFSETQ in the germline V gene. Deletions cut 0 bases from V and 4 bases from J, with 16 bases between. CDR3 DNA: TGCGCCAGCAGCTTGGGCAGGGTTAATCCCCTCTATGGCTACACCTTC. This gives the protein CASSLGRVNPLYGYTF.

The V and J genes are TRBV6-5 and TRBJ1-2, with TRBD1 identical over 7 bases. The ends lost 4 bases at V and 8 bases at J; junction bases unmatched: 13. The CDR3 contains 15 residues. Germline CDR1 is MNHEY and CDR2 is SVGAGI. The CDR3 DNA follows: TGTGCCAGCAGTTTTAGGGGGCGTGTGGGTTTAGGCTACACCTTC. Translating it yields CASSFRGRVGLGYTF.

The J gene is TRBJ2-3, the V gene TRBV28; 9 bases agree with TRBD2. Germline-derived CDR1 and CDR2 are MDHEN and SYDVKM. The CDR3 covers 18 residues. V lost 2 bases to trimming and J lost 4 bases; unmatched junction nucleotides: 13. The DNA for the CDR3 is TGTGCCAGCAGTTTACGTTTGGGGCTAGCGGGATCGGCAGATACGCAGTATTTT. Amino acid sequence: CASSLRLGLAGSADTQYF.

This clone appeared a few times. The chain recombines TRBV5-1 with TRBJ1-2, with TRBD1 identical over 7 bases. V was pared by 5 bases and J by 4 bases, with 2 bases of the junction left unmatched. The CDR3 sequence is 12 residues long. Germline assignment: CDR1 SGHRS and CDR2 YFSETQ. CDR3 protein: CASRAGGYGYTF. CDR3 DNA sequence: TGCGCCAGCAGGGCAGGGGGCTATGGCTACACCTTC.

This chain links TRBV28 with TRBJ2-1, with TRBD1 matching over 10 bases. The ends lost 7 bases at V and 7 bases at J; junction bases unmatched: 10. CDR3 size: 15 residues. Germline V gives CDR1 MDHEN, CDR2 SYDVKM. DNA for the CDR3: TGTGCCAGCATCCCAGGACAGGGGGTGAGGAATGAGCAGTTCTTC. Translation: CASIPGQGVRNEQFF.

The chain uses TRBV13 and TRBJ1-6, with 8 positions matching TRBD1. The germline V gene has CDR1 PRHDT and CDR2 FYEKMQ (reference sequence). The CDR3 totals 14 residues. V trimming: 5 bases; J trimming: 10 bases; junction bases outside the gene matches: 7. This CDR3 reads CASSQGQGLSPLHF. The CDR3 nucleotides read TGTGCCAGCAGCCAAGGACAGGGTCTCTCACCCCTCCACTTT.

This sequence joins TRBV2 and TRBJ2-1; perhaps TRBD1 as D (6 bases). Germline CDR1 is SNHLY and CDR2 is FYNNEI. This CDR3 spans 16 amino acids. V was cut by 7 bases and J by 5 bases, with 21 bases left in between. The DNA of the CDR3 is TGTGCCAGCACTCTGAGTGGGGGCCATCCCCACAATGAGCAGTTCTTC. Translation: CASTLSGGHPHNEQFF.

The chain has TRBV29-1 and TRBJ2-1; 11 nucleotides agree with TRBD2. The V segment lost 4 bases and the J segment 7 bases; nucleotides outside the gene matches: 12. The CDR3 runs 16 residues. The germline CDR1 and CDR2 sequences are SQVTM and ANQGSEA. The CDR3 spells CSVAGLAGGHLNEQFF. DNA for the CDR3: TGCAGCGTTGCTGGGCTAGCGGGAGGTCATCTGAATGAGCAGTTCTTC.

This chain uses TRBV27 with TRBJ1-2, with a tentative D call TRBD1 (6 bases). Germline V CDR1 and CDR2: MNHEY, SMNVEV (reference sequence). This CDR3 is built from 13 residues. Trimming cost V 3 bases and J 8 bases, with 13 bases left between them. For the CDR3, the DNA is TGTGCCAGCAGTTTCTCAACAGGGAAAGGCTACACCTTC. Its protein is CASSFSTGKGYTF.

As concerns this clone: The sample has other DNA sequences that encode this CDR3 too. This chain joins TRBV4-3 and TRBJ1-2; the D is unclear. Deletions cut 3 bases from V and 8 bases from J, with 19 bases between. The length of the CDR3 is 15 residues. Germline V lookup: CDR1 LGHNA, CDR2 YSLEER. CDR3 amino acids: CASSQESAGKSGYTF. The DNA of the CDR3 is TGCGCCAGCAGCCAGGAGAGTGCGGGAAAATCGGGCTACACCTTC.

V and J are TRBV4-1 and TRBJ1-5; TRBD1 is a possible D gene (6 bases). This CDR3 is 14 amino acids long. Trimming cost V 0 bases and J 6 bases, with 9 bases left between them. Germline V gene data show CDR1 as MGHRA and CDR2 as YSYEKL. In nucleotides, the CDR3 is TGCGCCAGCAGCCAAGACAGGGGCGGTCAGCCCCAGCATTTT. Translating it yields CASSQDRGGQPQHF.

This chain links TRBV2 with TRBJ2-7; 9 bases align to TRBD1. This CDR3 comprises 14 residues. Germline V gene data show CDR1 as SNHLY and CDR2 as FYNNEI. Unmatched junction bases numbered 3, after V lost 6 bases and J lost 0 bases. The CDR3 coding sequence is TGTGCCAGCAGGAGGACAGGGGTCTCCTACGAGCAGTACTTC. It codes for CASRRTGVSYEQYF. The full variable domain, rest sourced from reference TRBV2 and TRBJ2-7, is EPEVTQTPSHQVTQMGQEVILRCVPISNHLYFYWYRQILGQKVEFLVSFYNNEISEKSEIFDDQFSVERPDGSNFTLKIRSTKLEDSAMYFCASRRTGVSYEQYFGPGTRLTVT.

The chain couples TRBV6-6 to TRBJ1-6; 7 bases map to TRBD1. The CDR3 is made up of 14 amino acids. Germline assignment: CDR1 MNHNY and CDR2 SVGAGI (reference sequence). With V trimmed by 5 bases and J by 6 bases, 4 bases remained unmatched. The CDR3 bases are TGTGCCAGCAGTAGACAGGGCCTTAATTCACCCCTCCACTTT. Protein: CASSRQGLNSPLHF.

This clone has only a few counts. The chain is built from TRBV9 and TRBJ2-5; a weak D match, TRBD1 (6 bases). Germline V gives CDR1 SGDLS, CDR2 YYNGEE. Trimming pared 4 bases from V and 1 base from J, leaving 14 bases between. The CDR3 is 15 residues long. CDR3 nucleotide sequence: TGTGCCAGCAGCTGGGCAGGGGCGCCCCAAGAGACCCAGTACTTC. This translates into CASSWAGAPQETQYF.

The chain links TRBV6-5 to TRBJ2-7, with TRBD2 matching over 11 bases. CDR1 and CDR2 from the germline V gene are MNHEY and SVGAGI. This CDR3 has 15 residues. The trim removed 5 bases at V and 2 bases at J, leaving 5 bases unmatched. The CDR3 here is CASSAGTSGTYEQYF. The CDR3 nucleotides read TGTGCCAGCAGTGCCGGGACTAGCGGAACCTACGAGCAGTACTTC.

The chain's CDR3 is CASSQLLEGSLNEQFF. CDR3 in DNA: TGTGCCAGCAGCCAACTCCTGGAGGGCTCATTGAATGAGCAGTTCTTC. The rearrangement uses TRBV4-2 and TRBJ2-1; a weak D match, TRBD2 (6 bases). Trimming took 2 bases from V and 7 from J, leaving 18 bases between them. Germline CDR1 and CDR2: LGHNA and YNFKEQ. The CDR3 has 16 amino acids.

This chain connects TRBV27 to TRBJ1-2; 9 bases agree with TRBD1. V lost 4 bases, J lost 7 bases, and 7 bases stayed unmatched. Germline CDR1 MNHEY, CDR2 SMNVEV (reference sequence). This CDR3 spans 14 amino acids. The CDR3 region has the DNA TGTGCCAGCAGTTCGGTTTACAGGGGGCCTGGCTACACCTTC. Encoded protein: CASSSVYRGPGYTF.

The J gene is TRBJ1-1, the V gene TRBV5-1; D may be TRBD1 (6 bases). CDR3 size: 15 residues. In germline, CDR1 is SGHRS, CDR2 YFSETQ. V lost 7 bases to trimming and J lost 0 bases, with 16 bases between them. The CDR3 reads CASHRDKFMNTEAFF. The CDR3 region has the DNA TGCGCCAGCCACCGGGACAAGTTCATGAACACTGAAGCTTTCTTT.

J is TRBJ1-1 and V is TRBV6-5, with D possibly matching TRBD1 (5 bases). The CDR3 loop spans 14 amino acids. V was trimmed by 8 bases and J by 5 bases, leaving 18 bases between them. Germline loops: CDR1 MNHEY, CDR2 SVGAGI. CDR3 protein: CASGPGTEGTEAFF. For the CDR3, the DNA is TGTGCCAGCGGCCCGGGGACTGAGGGAACTGAAGCTTTCTTT.